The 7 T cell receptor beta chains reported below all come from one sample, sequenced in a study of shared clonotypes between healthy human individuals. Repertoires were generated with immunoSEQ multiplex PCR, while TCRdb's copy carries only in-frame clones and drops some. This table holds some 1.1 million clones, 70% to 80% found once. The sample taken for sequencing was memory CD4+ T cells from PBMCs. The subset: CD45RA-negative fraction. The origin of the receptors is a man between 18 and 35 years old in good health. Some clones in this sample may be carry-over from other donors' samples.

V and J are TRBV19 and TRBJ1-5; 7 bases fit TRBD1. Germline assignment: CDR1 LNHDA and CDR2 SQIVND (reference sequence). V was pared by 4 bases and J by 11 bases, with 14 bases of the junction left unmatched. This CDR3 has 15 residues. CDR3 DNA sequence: TGTGCCAGTAGTAGCCTCCAGGGGGAGGGCTGGGCCCAGCATTTT. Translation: CASSSLQGEGWAQHF. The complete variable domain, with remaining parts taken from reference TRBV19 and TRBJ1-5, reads DGGITQSPKYLFRKEGQNVTLSCEQNLNHDAMYWYRQDPGQGLRLIYYSQIVNDFQKGDIAEGYSVSREKKESFPLTVTSAQKNPTAFYLCASSSLQGEGWAQHFGDGTRLSIL.

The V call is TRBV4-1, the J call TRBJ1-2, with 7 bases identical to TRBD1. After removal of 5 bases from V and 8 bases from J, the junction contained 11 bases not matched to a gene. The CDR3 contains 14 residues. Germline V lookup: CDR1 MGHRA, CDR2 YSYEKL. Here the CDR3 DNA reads TGCGCCAGCAGCAAATTCGACAGGGACCAGGGCTACACCTTC. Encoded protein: CASSKFDRDQGYTF.

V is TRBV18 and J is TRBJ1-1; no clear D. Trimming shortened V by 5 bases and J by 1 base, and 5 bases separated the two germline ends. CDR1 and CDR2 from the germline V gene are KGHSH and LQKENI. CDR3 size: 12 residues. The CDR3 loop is CASSAPNTEAFF. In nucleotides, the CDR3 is TGTGCCAGCTCAGCTCCGAACACTGAAGCTTTCTTT.

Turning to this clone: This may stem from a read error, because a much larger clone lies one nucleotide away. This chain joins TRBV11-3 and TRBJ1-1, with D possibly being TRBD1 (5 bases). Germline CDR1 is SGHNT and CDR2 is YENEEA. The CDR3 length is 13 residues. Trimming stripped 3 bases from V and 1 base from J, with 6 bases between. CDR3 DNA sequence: TGTGCCAGCAGCTTTGGGGGGAACACTGAAGCTTTCTTT. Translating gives CASSFGGNTEAFF. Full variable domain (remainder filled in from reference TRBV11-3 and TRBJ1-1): EAGVVQSPRYKIIEKKQPVAFWCNPISGHNTLYWYLQNLGQGPELLIRYENEEAVDDSQLPKDRFSAERLKGVDSTLKIQPAELGDSAVYLCASSFGGNTEAFFGQGTRLTVV.

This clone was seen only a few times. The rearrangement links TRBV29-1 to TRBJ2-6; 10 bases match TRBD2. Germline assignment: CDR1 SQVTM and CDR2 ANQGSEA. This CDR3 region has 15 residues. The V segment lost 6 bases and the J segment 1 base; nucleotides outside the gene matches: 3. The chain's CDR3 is CSVKRGGSGANVLTF. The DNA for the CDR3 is TGCAGCGTCAAGCGGGGGGGATCTGGGGCCAACGTCCTGACTTTC.

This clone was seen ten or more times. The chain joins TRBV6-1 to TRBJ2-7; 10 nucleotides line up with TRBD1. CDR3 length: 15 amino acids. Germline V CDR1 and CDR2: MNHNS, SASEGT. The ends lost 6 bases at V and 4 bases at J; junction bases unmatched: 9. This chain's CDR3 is CASRAEGTGVYEQYF. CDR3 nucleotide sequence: TGTGCCAGCAGGGCCGAGGGGACAGGGGTTTACGAGCAGTACTTC.

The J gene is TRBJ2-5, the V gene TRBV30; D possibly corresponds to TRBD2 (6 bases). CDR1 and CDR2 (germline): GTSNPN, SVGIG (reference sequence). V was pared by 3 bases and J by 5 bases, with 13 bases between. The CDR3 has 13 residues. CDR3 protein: CAWSRDWGETQYF. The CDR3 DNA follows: TGTGCCTGGAGCCGGGACTGGGGGGAGACCCAGTACTTC.